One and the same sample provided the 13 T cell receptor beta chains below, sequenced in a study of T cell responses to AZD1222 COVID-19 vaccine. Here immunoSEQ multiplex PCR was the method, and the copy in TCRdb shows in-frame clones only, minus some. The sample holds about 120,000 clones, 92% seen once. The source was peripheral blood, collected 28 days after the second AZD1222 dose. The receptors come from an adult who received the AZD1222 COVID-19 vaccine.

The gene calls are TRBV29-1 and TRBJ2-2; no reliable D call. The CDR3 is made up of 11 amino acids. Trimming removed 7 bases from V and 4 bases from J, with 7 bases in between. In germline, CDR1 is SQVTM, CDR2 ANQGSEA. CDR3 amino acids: CSAKSTGELFF. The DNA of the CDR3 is TGCAGCGCGAAAAGCACCGGGGAGCTGTTTTTT.

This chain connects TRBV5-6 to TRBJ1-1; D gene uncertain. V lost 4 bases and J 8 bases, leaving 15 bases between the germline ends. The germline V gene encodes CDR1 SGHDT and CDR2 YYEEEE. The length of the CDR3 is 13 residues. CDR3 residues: CASSPLGVTEAFF. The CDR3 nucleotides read TGTGCCAGCAGCCCCTTAGGTGTGACAGAAGCTTTCTTT.

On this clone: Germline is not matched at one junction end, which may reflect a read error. CDR3 in amino acids: CASSEGLGELFF. Written as DNA, the CDR3 is TGTGCCAGCAGCGAAGGACTCGGGGAGCTGTTTTTT. The chain links TRBV6-1 to TRBJ2-2, with a weak D call TRBD2 (5 bases). Germline V gene lookup returns CDR1 MNHNS and CDR2 SASEGT. CDR3 length: 12 amino acids.

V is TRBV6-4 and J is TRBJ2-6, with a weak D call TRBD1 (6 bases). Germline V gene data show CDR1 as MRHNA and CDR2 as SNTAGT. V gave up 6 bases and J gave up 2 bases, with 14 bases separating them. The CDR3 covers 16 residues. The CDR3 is CASSPSAGAGANVLTF. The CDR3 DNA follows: TGTGCCAGCAGCCCCTCGGCAGGGGCTGGGGCCAACGTCCTGACTTTC.

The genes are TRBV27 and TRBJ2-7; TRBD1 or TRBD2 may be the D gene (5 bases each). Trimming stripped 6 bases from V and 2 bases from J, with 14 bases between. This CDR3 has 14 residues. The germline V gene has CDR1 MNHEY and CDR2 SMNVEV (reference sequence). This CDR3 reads CASSRLRGTYEQYF. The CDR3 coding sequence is TGTGCCAGCAGCCGCTTGAGGGGCACCTACGAGCAGTACTTC.

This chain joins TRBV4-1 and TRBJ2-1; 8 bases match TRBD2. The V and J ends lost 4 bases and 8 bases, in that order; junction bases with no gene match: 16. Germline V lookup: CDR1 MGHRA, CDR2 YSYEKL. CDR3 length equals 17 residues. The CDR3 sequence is CASSRSLVSGKGDEQFF. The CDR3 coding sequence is TGCGCCAGCAGCCGTAGCTTGGTTAGCGGGAAAGGCGATGAGCAGTTCTTC.

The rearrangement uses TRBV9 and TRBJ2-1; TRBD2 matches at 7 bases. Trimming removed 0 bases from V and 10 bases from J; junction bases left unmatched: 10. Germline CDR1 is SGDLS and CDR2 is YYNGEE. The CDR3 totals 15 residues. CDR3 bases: TGTGCCAGCAGCGTAGACGAGGGGAGGGCCACGGAGCAGTTCTTC. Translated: CASSVDEGRATEQFF.

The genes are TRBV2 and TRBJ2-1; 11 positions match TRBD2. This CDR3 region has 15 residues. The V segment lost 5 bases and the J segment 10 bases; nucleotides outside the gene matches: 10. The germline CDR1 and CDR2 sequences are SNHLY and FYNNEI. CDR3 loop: CASSLAGGMAGEQFF. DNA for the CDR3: TGTGCCAGCAGTTTAGCGGGAGGGATGGCGGGGGAGCAGTTCTTC.

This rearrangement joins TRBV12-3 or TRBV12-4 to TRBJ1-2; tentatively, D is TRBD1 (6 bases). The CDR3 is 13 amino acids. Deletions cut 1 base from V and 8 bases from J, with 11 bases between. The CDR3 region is CASSLDRVGGYTF. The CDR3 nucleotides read TGTGCCAGCAGTTTAGACAGGGTTGGAGGCTACACCTTC.

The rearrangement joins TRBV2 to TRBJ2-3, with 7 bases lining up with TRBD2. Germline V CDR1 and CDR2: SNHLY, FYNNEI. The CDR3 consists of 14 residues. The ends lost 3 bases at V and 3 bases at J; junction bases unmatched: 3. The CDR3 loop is CASSDLAVTDTQYF. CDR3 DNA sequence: TGTGCCAGCAGTGACCTAGCGGTAACAGATACGCAGTATTTT.

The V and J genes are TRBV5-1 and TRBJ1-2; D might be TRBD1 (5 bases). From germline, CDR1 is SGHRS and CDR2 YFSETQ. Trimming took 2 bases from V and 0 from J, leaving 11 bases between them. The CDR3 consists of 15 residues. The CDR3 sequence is CASSFGQGANYGYTF. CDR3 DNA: TGCGCCAGCAGCTTTGGGCAGGGAGCTAACTATGGCTACACCTTC.

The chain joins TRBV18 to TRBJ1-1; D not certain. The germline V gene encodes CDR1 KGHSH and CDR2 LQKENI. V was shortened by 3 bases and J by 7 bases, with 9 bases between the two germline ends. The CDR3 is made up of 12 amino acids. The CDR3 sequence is CASSPGQIEAFF. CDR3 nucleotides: TGTGCCAGCTCACCGGGTCAGATTGAAGCTTTCTTT.

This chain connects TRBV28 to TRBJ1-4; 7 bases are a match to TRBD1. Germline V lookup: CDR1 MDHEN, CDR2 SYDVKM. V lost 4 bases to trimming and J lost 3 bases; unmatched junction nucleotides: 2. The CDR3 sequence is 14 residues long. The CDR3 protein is CASSYRGANEKLFF. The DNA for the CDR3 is TGTGCCAGCAGTTACAGGGGAGCTAATGAAAAACTGTTTTTT. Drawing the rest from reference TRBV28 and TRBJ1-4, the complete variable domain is DVKVTQSSRYLVKRTGEKVFLECVQDMDHENMFWYRQDPGLGLRLIYFSYDVKMKEKGDIPEGYSVSREKKERFSLILESASTNQTSMYLCASSYRGANEKLFFGSGTQLSVL.